The rows below give T cell receptor beta chains drawn from one sample of a study of blood T cell repertoires in COVID-19. Some clones are missing from TCRdb's copy, which holds only in-frame ones; the method was immunoSEQ multiplex PCR. The data hold under 300,000 clones, with around nine tenths observed a single time. The source material was PBMCs or T cells enriched from blood (not recorded which). The receptors come from a woman between 50 and 59 years old who had recovered from COVID-19. Both conserved end residues are part of each CDR3. Fields, in order: V gene, D gene, clone size, J gene, CDR3 protein, CDR3 DNA. D genes are given only for firm matches. Clone size, where shown, is once, few, many, or a class for clones that have expanded.

V: TRBV5-5; D: TRBD1; size: NA; J: TRBJ1-1; CDR3: CASSFQGASTEAFF; DNA: TGTGCCAGCAGCTTCCAGGGGGCAAGCACTGAAGCTTTCTTT
V: TRBV5-1; D: NA; size: NA; J: TRBJ1-1; CDR3: CASSLVLGNTEAFF; DNA: TGCGCCAGCAGCTTGGTTCTCGGGAACACTGAAGCTTTCTTT
V: TRBV28; D: TRBD2; size: NA; J: TRBJ2-4; CDR3: CASSWGGLIAKNIQYF; DNA: TGTGCCAGCAGTTGGGGGGGACTAATAGCCAAAAACATTCAGTACTTC
V: TRBV5-5; D: NA; size: NA; J: TRBJ1-1; CDR3: CASSSGHTMNTEAFF; DNA: TGTGCCAGCAGCTCCGGACATACTATGAACACTGAAGCTTTCTTT
V: TRBV7-9; D: TRBD1; size: NA; J: TRBJ1-1; CDR3: CASSLGGQGAVAFF; DNA: TGTGCCAGCAGCTTAGGGGGACAGGGGGCCGTGGCTTTCTTT
V: TRBV19; D: NA; size: NA; J: TRBJ1-4; CDR3: CASRPEATNEKLFF; DNA: TGTGCCAGTAGACCCGAGGCAACTAATGAAAAACTGTTTTTT
V: TRBV6-4; D: NA; size: NA; J: TRBJ2-1; CDR3: CASSASVSSYNEQFF; DNA: TGTGCCAGCAGTGCTAGCGTGAGCTCCTACAATGAGCAGTTCTTC
V: TRBV10-1; D: NA; size: NA; J: TRBJ2-6; CDR3: CASSSSGANVLTF; DNA: TGCGCCAGCAGTTCTTCTGGGGCCAACGTCCTGACTTTC
V: TRBV29-1; D: NA; size: NA; J: TRBJ1-2; CDR3: CSAQSNYGYTF; DNA: TGCAGCGCCCAGTCTAACTATGGCTACACCTTC
V: TRBV27; D: NA; size: few; J: TRBJ2-4; CDR3: CASSSRGLSLAKNIQYF; DNA: TGTGCCAGCAGTTCGAGGGGACTTTCCCTAGCCAAAAACATTCAGTACTTC
V: TRBV11-2; D: NA; size: NA; J: TRBJ1-5; CDR3: CASSLDGQRGGQPQHF; DNA: TGTGCCAGCAGCTTAGATGGCCAACGGGGGGGGCAGCCCCAGCATTTT
V: TRBV2; D: NA; size: NA; J: TRBJ1-6; CDR3: CASRPSRGGNSPLHF; DNA: TGTGCCAGCAGACCCAGCAGGGGTGGTAATTCACCCCTCCACTTT
V: TRBV5-1; D: NA; size: NA; J: TRBJ1-1; CDR3: CASSLFTENTEAFF; DNA: TGCGCCAGCAGCCTATTTACAGAAAACACTGAAGCTTTCTTT
V: TRBV10-3; D: NA; size: NA; J: TRBJ1-1; CDR3: CAISEGGTDEAFF; DNA: TGTGCCATCAGTGAGGGAGGGACGGATGAAGCTTTCTTT
V: TRBV7-6; D: TRBD1; size: NA; J: TRBJ1-4; CDR3: CASSTRQGRLFF; DNA: TGTGCCAGCAGCACCCGACAGGGCAGGCTGTTTTTT
V: TRBV9; D: TRBD1; size: NA; J: TRBJ2-7; CDR3: CASSVAGGGDYEQYF; DNA: TGTGCCAGCAGCGTCGCAGGGGGTGGGGACTACGAGCAGTACTTC
V: TRBV7-2; D: NA; size: NA; J: TRBJ2-5; CDR3: CASSLLAYQETQYF; DNA: TGTGCCAGCAGCTTGCTGGCCTACCAAGAGACCCAGTACTTC
V: TRBV7-8; D: TRBD1; size: NA; J: TRBJ1-3; CDR3: CASSHHLGQTSRASGNTIYF; DNA: TGTGCCAGCAGCCATCACCTGGGACAGACAAGTAGGGCCTCTGGAAACACCATATATTTT
V: TRBV25-1; D: NA; size: NA; J: TRBJ2-2; CDR3: CASRFLEAGELFF; DNA: TGTGCCAGCAGGTTCTTGGAGGCCGGGGAGCTGTTTTTT
V: TRBV3-1/TRBV3-2; D: TRBD1; size: few; J: TRBJ2-7; CDR3: CASSQEGQYYEQYF; DNA: TGTGCCAGCAGCCAAGAGGGACAGTACTACGAGCAGTACTTC
V: TRBV5-4; D: NA; size: NA; J: TRBJ1-4; CDR3: CASSTGTFEKLFF; DNA: TGTGCCAGCAGCACCGGGACTTTTGAAAAACTGTTTTTT
V: TRBV6-2/TRBV6-3; D: NA; size: NA; J: TRBJ1-5; CDR3: CASSYSETGVRQPQHF; DNA: TGTGCCAGCAGTTACTCCGAGACAGGAGTTAGGCAGCCCCAGCATTTT
V: TRBV30; D: NA; size: NA; J: TRBJ1-2; CDR3: CAWSVDSSYGYTF; DNA: TGTGCCTGGAGCGTGGACAGTTCCTATGGCTACACCTTC
V: TRBV5-6; D: NA; size: NA; J: TRBJ1-5; CDR3: CASSLAGRVNQPQHF; DNA: TGTGCCAGCAGCTTGGCGGGGAGGGTCAATCAGCCCCAGCATTTT
V: TRBV30; D: NA; size: NA; J: TRBJ2-5; CDR3: CAWSSRGLVQETQYF; DNA: TGTGCCTGGAGCTCCCGGGGACTGGTCCAAGAGACCCAGTACTTC
V: TRBV5-1; D: TRBD2; size: NA; J: TRBJ2-7; CDR3: CASSLASGTEQYF; DNA: TGCGCCAGCAGCTTGGCTAGCGGGACCGAGCAGTACTTC
V: TRBV28; D: NA; size: NA; J: TRBJ1-5; CDR3: CAIRGGYSNQPQHF; DNA: TGTGCCATCAGGGGAGGTTATAGCAATCAGCCCCAGCATTTT
V: TRBV4-1; D: TRBD1; size: NA; J: TRBJ1-2; CDR3: CASSQPDRGQVGYTF; DNA: TGCGCCAGCAGCCAACCGGACAGGGGGCAGGTTGGCTACACCTTC
V: TRBV7-8; D: NA; size: NA; J: TRBJ2-1; CDR3: CASSKGTLYEQFF; DNA: TGTGCCAGCAGCAAAGGGACTCTTTATGAGCAGTTCTTC
V: TRBV18; D: NA; size: once; J: TRBJ1-6; CDR3: CASSPQMNKGDSPLHF; DNA: TGTGCCAGCTCACCACAGATGAATAAGGGAGATTCACCCCTCCACTTT
V: TRBV5-4; D: NA; size: NA; J: TRBJ1-2; CDR3: CASSLAGRLNYGYTF; DNA: TGTGCCAGCAGCTTGGCCGGCAGGCTGAACTATGGCTACACCTTC
V: TRBV5-8; D: NA; size: NA; J: TRBJ1-1; CDR3: CASSLAGFKAFF; DNA: TGTGCCAGCAGCTTGGCCGGGTTTAAAGCTTTCTTT
V: TRBV19; D: TRBD1; size: NA; J: TRBJ2-5; CDR3: CASSRDRVAETQYF; DNA: TGTGCCAGTAGTCGGGACAGGGTTGCGGAGACCCAGTACTTC
V: TRBV4-2; D: TRBD2; size: NA; J: TRBJ2-7; CDR3: CASSPAGASYEQYF; DNA: TGTGCCAGCAGCCCAGCGGGAGCCTCCTACGAGCAGTACTTC
V: TRBV29-1; D: TRBD1; size: NA; J: TRBJ1-1; CDR3: CSAAYRGTFTEAFF; DNA: TGCAGCGCTGCATACAGGGGGACGTTCACTGAAGCTTTCTTT
V: TRBV2; D: NA; size: NA; J: TRBJ1-1; CDR3: CASSDRVATEAFF; DNA: TGTGCCAGCAGTGACCGGGTGGCCACTGAAGCTTTCTTT
V: TRBV5-1; D: TRBD2; size: NA; J: TRBJ2-7; CDR3: CASSFGLAGDEQYF; DNA: TGCGCCAGCAGCTTCGGACTAGCGGGAGACGAGCAGTACTTC